This T cell receptor (beta chain) derives from a study of T-cell memory formation after mild COVID-19. As for the study in general: TCR clusters were mostly confined to one donor each.

General study results and limits: The authors left the SARS-CoV-2 specificity of second-wave clones peaking on day 37 unconfirmed.

With constant-segment primers, 5'RACE yielded cDNA libraries of TCR alpha and TCR beta that carried sample barcodes and UMIs. Each CDR3 protein is one row after TCRdb ran MiXCR on the 5' RACE reads. Of a few hundred thousand distinct CDR3 sequences in the sample, roughly 30% were seen once. Germline CDR1 SGDLS, CDR2 YYNGEE. Trimming took 4 bases from V and 5 from J, leaving 19 bases between them. This CDR3 is 15 amino acids long. This clonotype was detected many times. Its antigen is not identified. The clonotype comes from an adult woman who had mild COVID-19 (a few samples of this study predate the infection). Cell type and time point are not known. The chain is built from TRBV9 and TRBJ2-7; D gene uncertain. The sequencing input was PBMCs or a T cell subset sorted from them (not recorded which). Here the CDR3 reads CASSRTGSLADEQYF. In DNA, the CDR3 is TGTGCCAGCAGCCGTACGGGCAGCTTGGCCGACGAGCAGTACTTC.